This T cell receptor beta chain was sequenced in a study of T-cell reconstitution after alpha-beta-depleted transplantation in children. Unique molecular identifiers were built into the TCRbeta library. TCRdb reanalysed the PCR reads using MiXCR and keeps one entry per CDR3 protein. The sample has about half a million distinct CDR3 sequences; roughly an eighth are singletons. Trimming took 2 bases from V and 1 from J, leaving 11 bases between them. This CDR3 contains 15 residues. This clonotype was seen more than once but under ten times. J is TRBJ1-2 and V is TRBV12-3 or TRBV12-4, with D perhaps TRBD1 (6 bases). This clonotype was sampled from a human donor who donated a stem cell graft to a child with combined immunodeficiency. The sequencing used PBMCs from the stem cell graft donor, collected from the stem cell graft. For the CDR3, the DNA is TGTGCCAGCAGTTTAACGGGGGCCTTTAACTATGGCTACACCTTC. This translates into CASSLTGAFNYGYTF.